This T cell receptor (beta chain) was found in a study of blood T cell repertoires in COVID-19. Overall study context: The United States, Italy and Spain provided the acute and convalescent COVID-19 samples. T cells, B-cell-depleted T cells, or PBMCs supplied cDNA or gDNA.

The CDR3 length is 13 residues. Trimming removed 3 bases at V and 4 bases at J, with 9 bases between. In germline, CDR1 is SGHNT, CDR2 YYREEE (reference sequence). As handled by the study authors: Scientists estimated how many nucleated cells there were by amplifying reference gene primers. Some clones are missing from TCRdb's copy, which holds only in-frame ones; the method was immunoSEQ multiplex PCR. V, J and clone size derive from that table, while D and trimming were established from the DNA sequence. The table shows about 81,000 clones, with 88% occurring only once. The chain carries TRBV5-4 and TRBJ2-3, with a tentative D call TRBD1 (6 bases). The origin of this receptor is a woman aged 80 or over with acute or convalescent COVID-19. What was sequenced was peripheral blood. Written as DNA, the CDR3 is TGTGCCAGCAGCTCGAACAGGGCAGATACGCAGTATTTT. It specifies CASSSNRADTQYF. Variable domain in full (rest from reference TRBV5-4 and TRBJ2-3): ETGVTQSPTHLIKTRGQQVTLRCSSQSGHNTVSWYQQALGQGPQFIFQYYREEENGRGNFPPRFSGLQFPNYSSELNVNALELDDSALYLCASSSNRADTQYFGPGTRLTVL.